The 17 T cell receptor beta chains listed next were all sequenced from one sample in a study of ipilimumab plus nivolumab after autologous stem cell transplantation. The repertoire was sequenced with immunoSEQ multiplex PCR; TCRdb's copy has only in-frame clones and lacks some. The sample holds tens of thousands of clones, 80% to 95% seen once. This material consisted of PBMCs, taken in a trial of ipilimumab plus nivolumab as post-transplant consolidation. These receptor sequences come from a male donor with multiple myeloma.

J is TRBJ2-2 and V is TRBV7-9; D not certain. Deletions cut 3 bases from V and 1 base from J, with 6 bases between. Germline V gene data show CDR1 as SEHNR and CDR2 as FQNEAQ (reference sequence). CDR3 length equals 14 residues. The CDR3 DNA reads as TGTGCCAGCAGCTTCTCATTGAACACCGGGGAGCTGTTTTTT. Protein sequence: CASSFSLNTGELFF.

The gene calls are TRBV5-1 and TRBJ2-2; TRBD1 aligns across 7 bases. With 5 bases clipped from V and 5 bases from J, the junction kept 6 bases outside the gene matches. This CDR3 region has 14 residues. Looked up from germline, CDR1 is SGHRS and CDR2 is YFSETQ. The CDR3 sequence is CASSTGERTGELFF. In nucleotides, the CDR3 is TGCGCCAGCAGTACAGGGGAACGAACCGGGGAGCTGTTTTTT.

The V call is TRBV27, the J call TRBJ1-2; D is possibly TRBD1 (6 bases). Germline V CDR1 and CDR2: MNHEY, SMNVEV (reference sequence). Trimming stripped 3 bases from V and 5 bases from J, with 10 bases between. The CDR3 contains 13 residues. The CDR3 sequence: CASSLGARYGYTF. The CDR3 DNA reads TGTGCCAGCAGTTTGGGGGCGCGGTATGGCTACACCTTC.

The chain combines TRBV29-1 with TRBJ2-1; D is tentatively TRBD1 or TRBD2 (6 bases each). There are 15 residues in the CDR3. Germline V lookup: CDR1 SQVTM, CDR2 ANQGSEA. Trimming removed 4 bases at V and 1 base at J, with 14 bases between. The CDR3 region has the DNA TGCAGCGTTGCGACAGGTGGGGGGTCCTACAATGAGCAGTTCTTC. Its protein product is CSVATGGGSYNEQFF.

The V and J genes are TRBV27 and TRBJ2-3; TRBD2 is a possible D gene (6 bases). The CDR3 is 14 residues long. Germline-derived CDR1 and CDR2 are MNHEY and SMNVEV (reference sequence). Trimming removed 3 bases from V and 0 bases from J, with 7 bases in between. The DNA of the CDR3 is TGTGCCAGCAGTTTGGCGGGGAGCACAGATACGCAGTATTTT. It is translated as CASSLAGSTDTQYF.

V and J are TRBV7-8 and TRBJ1-5; D is uncertain. V lost 0 bases and J 5 bases, leaving 11 bases between the germline ends. The germline V gene encodes CDR1 SGHVS and CDR2 FQNEAQ. This CDR3 spans 15 amino acids. The CDR3 protein is CASSLARATYQPQHF. CDR3 DNA sequence: TGTGCCAGCAGCTTAGCGCGGGCCACTTATCAGCCCCAGCATTTT.

As regards this clone: The DNA is omitted, as the CDR3 cannot be located on it reliably, and the CDR3 follows TCRdb's listing. This sequence joins TRBV29-1 and TRBJ2-1; the table's D call, TRBD2, was not checked against the DNA. The germline CDR1 and CDR2 sequences are SQVTM and ANQGSEA. The CDR3 sequence runs 11 residues, both termini included. The CDR3 loop is CSVGSGTLPFF.

The rearrangement joins TRBV28 to TRBJ1-3; no reliable D call. The germline gives CDR1 MDHEN, CDR2 SYDVKM. V lost 6 bases, J lost 5 bases, and 8 bases lay in between. CDR3 length equals 12 residues. This chain's CDR3 is CASSPRRNTIYF. The DNA of the CDR3 is TGTGCCAGCAGCCCAAGACGAAACACCATATATTTT.

This clone was seen a single time. The V gene is TRBV7-2, the J gene TRBJ2-7, with 7 bases that match TRBD1. This CDR3 region has 14 residues. J was trimmed by 3 bases and V by 5 bases; bases with no gene match: 7. Germline V gene sequence: CDR1 SGHTA, CDR2 FQGNSA. The CDR3 DNA is TGTGCCAGCAGCATACGGGACAGTCGCTACGAGCAGTACTTC. Its translation: CASSIRDSRYEQYF.

The chain is built from TRBV29-1 and TRBJ2-3, with D perhaps TRBD2 (6 bases). Looked up from germline, CDR1 is SQVTM and CDR2 is ANQGSEA. The CDR3 has 14 amino acids. The germline V and J ends were trimmed by 4 bases and 0 bases, with 11 bases remaining between them. The chain's CDR3 is CSVAGGGSTDTQYF. CDR3 nucleotide sequence: TGCAGCGTTGCTGGGGGAGGTAGCACAGATACGCAGTATTTT.

This rearrangement joins TRBV30 to TRBJ1-2; no clear D gene. This CDR3 region has 11 residues. The germline gives CDR1 GTSNPN, CDR2 SVGIG (reference sequence). Trimming took off 3 bases at V and 9 bases at J, with 11 bases between the two ends. The CDR3 region has the DNA TGTGCCTGGAGAGAAGTAGTACGCTACACCTTC. Translated: CAWREVVRYTF.

The V gene is TRBV5-8, the J gene TRBJ1-1, with unresolved D. Trimming took 0 bases from V and 1 from J, leaving 4 bases between them. The CDR3 is 13 amino acids. The germline gives CDR1 SGHTS, CDR2 YDEGEE. This chain's CDR3 is CASSLGPNTEAFF. The DNA of the CDR3 is TGTGCCAGCAGCTTGGGTCCGAACACTGAAGCTTTCTTT.

The chain recombines TRBV9 with TRBJ2-5, with 13 bases identical to TRBD2. V lost 4 bases to trimming and J lost 9 bases; unmatched junction nucleotides: 9. The CDR3 spans 15 residues. Germline CDR1 reads SGDLS; CDR2 reads YYNGEE. The DNA for the CDR3 is TGTGCCAGCAGCAGGGGACTAGCGGGGTGGGTGCCCCAGTACTTC. Translated, it gives CASSRGLAGWVPQYF.

The CDR3 reads CASSSRGQGSYEQYF. Written as DNA, the CDR3 is TGTGCCAGCAGCTCCCGAGGACAGGGGTCCTACGAGCAGTACTTC. This chain links TRBV7-2 with TRBJ2-7; 9 bases fit TRBD1. Germline V gives CDR1 SGHTA, CDR2 FQGNSA. The CDR3 is 15 residues long. Trimming took 4 bases from V and 1 from J; bases not matched to a gene: 5.

This clone was detected only once. The chain carries TRBV28 and TRBJ2-6; D might be TRBD2 (6 bases). The germline V gene has CDR1 MDHEN and CDR2 SYDVKM. The CDR3 runs 17 residues. Trimming left V 4 bases short and J 0 bases short, with 13 bases between. The CDR3 sequence: CASSSPGLRSGANVLTF. CDR3 DNA: TGTGCCAGCAGTTCGCCGGGACTGCGCTCTGGGGCCAACGTCCTGACTTTC.

J is TRBJ1-2 and V is TRBV6-1; D is uncertain. The V end lost 5 bases, the J end lost 1 base, and 11 bases lay between the germline ends. Germline V lookup: CDR1 MNHNS, CDR2 SASEGT. The CDR3 has 14 residues. The CDR3 bases are TGTGCCAGCAGTAGCCGAACCATTAACTATGGCTACACCTTC. Amino acid sequence: CASSSRTINYGYTF.

V and J are TRBV2 and TRBJ2-3, with 9 positions matching TRBD2. The V and J ends lost 8 bases and 3 bases, in that order; junction bases with no gene match: 9. The germline V gene encodes CDR1 SNHLY and CDR2 FYNNEI. The CDR3 totals 15 residues. CDR3 in DNA: TGTGCCAGCCAGACGCTAGCGGGGTTGACAGATACGCAGTATTTT. It is translated as CASQTLAGLTDTQYF.